The 10 T cell receptor beta chains below were found in one sample sequenced in a study of T cell repertoires in ileal Crohn's disease. Time point here: inflamed ileum from the surgical specimen. Generated by immunoSEQ multiplex PCR, the TCRdb table keeps only in-frame clones and is missing some. The sample carries 13,000 or so clones, around 79% recorded once. Sequencing used ileal tissue. The receptors here all came from an adult with Crohn's disease.

Relative to its sample, this clone is medium-sized. The rearrangement joins TRBV19 to TRBJ1-1; D not certain. The germline V gene has CDR1 LNHDA and CDR2 SQIVND (reference sequence). V was clipped by 2 bases and J by 4 bases, with 8 bases between them. The CDR3 is 13 residues long. DNA for the CDR3: TGTGCCAGTAGTATAAGCTCCCCCACTGAAGCTTTCTTT. Protein product: CASSISSPTEAFF.

CDR3 region: CASSFGTREDEQFF. DNA for the CDR3: TGTGCCAGCAGCTTTGGGACCCGGGAGGATGAGCAGTTCTTC. The chain recombines TRBV7-3 with TRBJ2-1; TRBD2 matches at 7 bases. Germline CDR1 and CDR2: SGHTA and FQGTGA. After removal of 3 bases from V and 8 bases from J, the junction contained 7 bases not matched to a gene. This CDR3 has 14 residues.

V usage is TRBV5-1 and J usage is TRBJ2-2, with D perhaps matching TRBD2 (5 bases). There are 15 residues in the CDR3. V lost 0 bases and J lost 1, with 7 bases in between. Germline-derived CDR1 and CDR2 are SGHRS and YFSETQ. The CDR3: CASSLDGENTGELFF. CDR3 nucleotide sequence: TGCGCCAGCAGCTTGGACGGGGAGAACACCGGGGAGCTGTTTTTT.

Concerning this clone itself: Mismatch with germline at one junction end may stem from a read error. Within the sample, other DNA sequences also encode this same CDR3. The chain has TRBV2 and TRBJ1-1; D is unclear. This CDR3 spans 13 amino acids. Germline CDR1 is SNHLY and CDR2 is FYNNEI. As DNA, the CDR3 is TGTGCCAGTAGTGTAGGGCTGAACACTGAAGCTTTCTTT. Translated: CASSVGLNTEAFF.

In its sample, this clone was seen a few times. The V call is TRBV5-6, the J call TRBJ1-2, with TRBD1 as a possible D gene (5 bases). Germline CDR1 is SGHDT and CDR2 is YYEEEE. V lost 4 bases and J lost 4, with 11 bases in between. The CDR3 covers 13 residues. The chain's CDR3 is CASSRQGSYGYTF. CDR3 coding DNA: TGTGCCAGCAGCCGTCAGGGAAGCTATGGCTACACCTTC.

The chain is built from TRBV30 and TRBJ1-3; D possibly corresponds to TRBD1 (6 bases). The CDR3 has 16 residues. Trimming took off 3 bases at V and 2 bases at J, with 17 bases between the two ends. Germline CDR1 GTSNPN, CDR2 SVGIG (reference sequence). The CDR3 spells CAWRAYQGFAGNTIYF. In nucleotides, the CDR3 is TGTGCCTGGAGGGCCTACCAGGGGTTCGCTGGAAACACCATATATTTT.

The chain couples TRBV28 to TRBJ2-1; possibly TRBD1 or TRBD2 for D (5 bases each). The CDR3 is made up of 15 amino acids. Trimming left V 3 bases short and J 0 bases short, with 9 bases between. Per germline, CDR1 MDHEN and CDR2 SYDVKM. The CDR3 here is CASSFAGSSYNEQFF. The CDR3 coding sequence is TGTGCCAGCAGTTTTGCAGGGAGCTCCTACAATGAGCAGTTCTTC.

CDR3 sequence (DNA): TGTGCCATCAGTTCATCCGGGAGGCAGCAGTTCTTC. It is translated as CAISSSGRQQFF. The chain joins TRBV10-3 to TRBJ2-1; 7 bases align to TRBD2. CDR3 length equals 12 residues. The J segment lost 11 bases and the V segment lost 5 bases, leaving 6 bases of the junction unmatched. Germline V CDR1 and CDR2: ENHRY, SYGVKD.

The rearrangement uses TRBV18 and TRBJ1-6; D remains unclear. CDR1 is KGHSH and CDR2 is LQKENI in the germline V gene. V was shortened by 1 base and J by 14 bases, with 9 bases between the two germline ends. The CDR3 loop spans 12 amino acids. For the CDR3, the DNA is TGTGCCAGCTCACCACTAACGGGATCCCTCCACTTT. Translation gives CASSPLTGSLHF.

As DNA, the CDR3 is TGTGCCAGCAGCCCCGGGACGACCAACACCGGGGAGCTGTTTTTT. Translation: CASSPGTTNTGELFF. This chain links TRBV7-3 with TRBJ2-2; either TRBD1 or TRBD2 may supply D (5 bases each). Trimming took off 5 bases at V and 2 bases at J, with 12 bases between the two ends. CDR3 length: 15 amino acids. CDR1 and CDR2 from the germline V gene are SGHTA and FQGTGA.